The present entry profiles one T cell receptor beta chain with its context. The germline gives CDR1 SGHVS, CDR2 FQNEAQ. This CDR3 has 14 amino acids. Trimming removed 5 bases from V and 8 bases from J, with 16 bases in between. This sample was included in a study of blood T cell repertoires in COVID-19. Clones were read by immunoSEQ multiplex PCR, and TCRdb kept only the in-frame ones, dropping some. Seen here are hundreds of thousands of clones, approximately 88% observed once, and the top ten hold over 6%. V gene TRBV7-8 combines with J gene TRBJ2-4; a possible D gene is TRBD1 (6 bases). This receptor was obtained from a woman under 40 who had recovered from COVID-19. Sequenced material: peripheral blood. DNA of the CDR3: TGTGCCAGCAGCGACCGGGACAACGAAGACATTCAGTACTTC. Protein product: CASSDRDNEDIQYF. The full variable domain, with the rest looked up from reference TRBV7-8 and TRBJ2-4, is GAGVSQSPRYKVAKRGQDVALRCDPISGHVSLFWYQQALGQGPEFLTYFQNEAQLDKSGLPSDRFFAERPEGSVSTLKIQRTQQEDSAVYLCASSDRDNEDIQYFGAGTRLSVL.